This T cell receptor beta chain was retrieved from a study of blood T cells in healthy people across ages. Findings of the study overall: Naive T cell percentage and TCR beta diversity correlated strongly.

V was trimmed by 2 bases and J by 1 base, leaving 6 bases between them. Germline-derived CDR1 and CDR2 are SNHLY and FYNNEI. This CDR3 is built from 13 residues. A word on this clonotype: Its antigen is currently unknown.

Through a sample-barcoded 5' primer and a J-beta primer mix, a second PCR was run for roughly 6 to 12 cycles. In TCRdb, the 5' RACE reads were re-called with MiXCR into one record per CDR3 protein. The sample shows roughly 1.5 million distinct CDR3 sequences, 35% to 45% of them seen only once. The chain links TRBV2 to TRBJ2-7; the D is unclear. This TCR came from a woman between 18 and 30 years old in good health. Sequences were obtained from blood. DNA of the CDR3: TGTGCCAGCAGTGAACAAGTGTCCTACGAGCAGTACTTC. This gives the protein CASSEQVSYEQYF.